The 20 T cell receptor beta chains reported below all come from one sample, sequenced in a study of T cell responses to AZD1222 COVID-19 vaccine. The protocol was immunoSEQ multiplex PCR, while the TCRdb copy is restricted to in-frame clones and leaves out a portion. This table holds some 150,000 clones, around 90% found once. The sequences come from peripheral blood, collected on day 0 of AZD1222 vaccination. These receptors originate from an adult in good health.

This clone showed up just once. The V and J genes are TRBV28 and TRBJ1-6; 7 nucleotides agree with TRBD1. Germline V gene lookup returns CDR1 MDHEN and CDR2 SYDVKM. This CDR3 is built from 12 residues. V dropped 5 bases and J dropped 19; count of bases not matched to a gene: 11. The CDR3 bases are TGTGCCAGCAGTCCCCCCGGGACAGACGCTCACTTT. Encoded protein: CASSPPGTDAHF.

V gene TRBV6-5 combines with J gene TRBJ1-2; tentatively, D is TRBD1 (5 bases). Trimming took off 7 bases at V and 0 bases at J, with 12 bases between the two ends. The CDR3 has 14 amino acids. Germline CDR1 reads MNHEY; CDR2 reads SVGAGI. The CDR3 spells CASTRSRANYGYTF. The CDR3 region has the DNA TGTGCCAGCACCCGGTCCAGGGCTAACTATGGCTACACCTTC.

The rearrangement uses TRBV5-8 and TRBJ2-1; 15 bases fit TRBD2. The CDR3 sequence is 16 residues long. Losses at the gene ends were 3 bases for V and 7 bases for J; bases not matched to a gene: 5. CDR1 and CDR2 from the germline V gene are SGHTS and YDEGEE. DNA of the CDR3: TGTGCCAGCAGCTCGGGACTAGCGGGAGGTAAAAATGAGCAGTTCTTC. The encoded protein is CASSSGLAGGKNEQFF.

The count of this clone is one. The chain employs TRBV30 and TRBJ1-4, with D hard to call. This CDR3 has 14 residues. V shed 0 bases and J shed 5 bases, with 10 bases lying between them. The V gene's germline CDR1 is GTSNPN and CDR2 SVGIG (reference sequence). The CDR3 is CAWSVPPLNEKLFF. CDR3 nucleotide sequence: TGTGCCTGGAGTGTCCCCCCTTTAAATGAAAAACTGTTTTTT.

This chain uses TRBV6-5 with TRBJ1-5; D is unclear. The CDR3 extends over 14 amino acids. Germline loops: CDR1 MNHEY, CDR2 SVGAGI. V was shortened by 0 bases and J by 4 bases, with 7 bases between the two germline ends. The CDR3 reads CASSYSAGNQPQHF. CDR3 in DNA: TGTGCCAGCAGTTACTCAGCGGGGAATCAGCCCCAGCATTTT.

The chain employs TRBV10-3 and TRBJ1-2; tentative D call: TRBD1 (6 bases). The CDR3 sequence is 14 residues long. V was trimmed by 5 bases and J by 3 bases, leaving 13 bases between them. The V gene's germline CDR1 is ENHRY and CDR2 SYGVKD. CDR3: CAISRGGADYGYTF. CDR3 DNA: TGTGCCATCAGTCGTGGGGGGGCTGACTATGGCTACACCTTC.

The chain couples TRBV10-3 to TRBJ1-2; 10 nucleotides agree with TRBD1. The V gene end was trimmed by 10 bases and the J gene end by 8 bases; junction bases not matched to a gene: 16. This CDR3 comprises 15 residues. Germline CDR1 and CDR2: ENHRY and SYGVKD. In nucleotides, the CDR3 is TGTGCCACCAACGCCGGGACAGGGGTCACATGGGGCTACACCTTC. Protein: CATNAGTGVTWGYTF.

The CDR3 nucleotides read TGTGCCAGCAGCGTGGGACAAGTCTCTGGAAACACCATATATTTT. Residues: CASSVGQVSGNTIYF. The chain links TRBV9 to TRBJ1-3; D might be TRBD1 (6 bases). V lost 2 bases and J 0 bases, leaving 9 bases between the germline ends. Germline CDR1 and CDR2: SGDLS and YYNGEE. The CDR3 has 15 residues.

The genes are TRBV5-6 and TRBJ2-7; D remains ambiguous. Germline V CDR1 and CDR2: SGHDT, YYEEEE. V was pared by 3 bases and J by 0 bases, with 4 bases between. This CDR3 contains 12 residues. In DNA, the CDR3 is TGTGCCAGCAGCTCTAGCTCCTACGAGCAGTACTTC. Its protein is CASSSSSYEQYF.

This chain uses TRBV3-1 (or the pseudogene TRBV3-2) with TRBJ1-3, with D perhaps matching TRBD1 (5 bases). Germline V gene lookup returns CDR1 LGHDT and CDR2 YNNKEL (reference sequence). The V end was cut by 2 bases, the J end by 4 bases, with 9 bases between. CDR3 length equals 14 residues. CDR3 residues: CASSQLDRGNTIYF. DNA of the CDR3: TGTGCCAGCAGCCAACTCGACAGAGGAAACACCATATATTTT.

The rearrangement links TRBV6-5 to TRBJ1-1, with 9 bases aligning to TRBD1. The CDR3 extends over 14 amino acids. V was pared by 6 bases and J by 1 base, with 3 bases of the junction left unmatched. Looked up from germline, CDR1 is MNHEY and CDR2 is SVGAGI. CDR3 region: CASRQGAANTEAFF. The CDR3, as DNA: TGTGCCAGCAGACAGGGGGCCGCGAACACTGAAGCTTTCTTT.

The chain uses TRBV7-9 and TRBJ2-2; D remains unclear. CDR3 length equals 13 residues. Germline CDR1 is SEHNR and CDR2 is FQNEAQ (reference sequence). The ends were cut back, 6 bases at V and 2 bases at J, with 7 bases in the middle. CDR3 sequence reads: CASSKINTGELFF. CDR3 in DNA: TGTGCCAGCAGTAAGATCAACACCGGGGAGCTGTTTTTT.

The rearrangement uses TRBV19 and TRBJ1-4, with no clear D. This CDR3 is 15 amino acids long. The ends were cut back, 8 bases at V and 8 bases at J, with 21 bases in the middle. The germline CDR1 and CDR2 sequences are LNHDA and SQIVND (reference sequence). As DNA, the CDR3 is TGTGCCAGTCGTCCAGGTCTTCCTCTGGGAGAAAAACTGTTTTTT. It specifies CASRPGLPLGEKLFF.

Points on this clone: The sample holds other DNA sequences that translate to the same CDR3. The V gene is TRBV28, the J gene TRBJ1-5, with 9 bases aligning to TRBD1. The V segment lost 2 bases and the J segment 4 bases; nucleotides outside the gene matches: 0. This CDR3 has 14 residues. Germline-derived CDR1 and CDR2 are MDHEN and SYDVKM. The CDR3 here is CASSLDRGNQPQHF. In DNA, the CDR3 is TGTGCCAGCAGTTTAGACAGGGGGAATCAGCCCCAGCATTTT.

The chain recombines TRBV19 with TRBJ2-6; a possible D gene is TRBD1 (5 bases). The CDR3 runs 20 residues. Trimming stripped 5 bases from V and 1 base from J, with 24 bases between. Germline V CDR1 and CDR2: LNHDA, SQIVND (reference sequence). The chain's CDR3 is CASSPSAGWLGVSGANVLTF. CDR3 nucleotides: TGTGCCAGTAGTCCCTCTGCCGGGTGGCTAGGGGTATCTGGGGCCAACGTCCTGACTTTC.

V and J are TRBV6-1 and TRBJ1-1; D is ambiguous. The CDR3 covers 13 residues. Trimming removed 6 bases at V and 0 bases at J, with 8 bases between. CDR1 is MNHNS, CDR2 SASEGT, per germline. For the CDR3, the DNA is TGTGCCAGCAGAAAAGGAGTGAACACTGAAGCTTTCTTT. This encodes CASRKGVNTEAFF.

Concerning this clone itself: The germline gene is not matched at one end of the junction; a read error may be the cause. The chain joins TRBV28 to TRBJ2-1, with 9 bases matching TRBD1. Per germline, CDR1 MDHEN and CDR2 SYDVKM. The CDR3 is 13 residues long. In DNA, the CDR3 is TGTGCCAGCAGTTTTATCTTCGGGACAGGGCTGATCTTC. Encoded protein: CASSFIFGTGLIF.

V and J are TRBV6-2 or TRBV6-3 and TRBJ1-1; no clear D. Deletions cut 2 bases from V and 3 bases from J, with 10 bases between. Looked up from germline, CDR1 is MNHEY and CDR2 is SVGEGT. The CDR3 sequence is 14 residues long. CDR3 loop: CASSYNGWDTEAFF. CDR3 bases: TGTGCCAGCAGTTACAATGGGTGGGACACTGAAGCTTTCTTT.

The table lists this clone with a count of one. The V gene is TRBV28, the J gene TRBJ1-5; 7 positions agree with TRBD1. Per the germline V gene, CDR1 is MDHEN and CDR2 is SYDVKM. J lost 3 bases, V lost 7 bases, and 3 bases had no gene match. The CDR3 runs 13 residues. In DNA form, the CDR3 reads TGTGCCAGCAATGACAGGGTCAATCAGCCCCAGCATTTT. Its protein is CASNDRVNQPQHF.

V gene TRBV6-2 or TRBV6-3 combines with J gene TRBJ1-4; D call uncertain. CDR3 length: 17 amino acids. Trimming pared 0 bases from V and 0 bases from J, leaving 11 bases between. Germline CDR1 and CDR2: MNHEY and SVGEGT. In DNA, the CDR3 is TGTGCCAGCAGTTACTCGATATCTGATACAACTAATGAAAAACTGTTTTTT. This codes for CASSYSISDTTNEKLFF.